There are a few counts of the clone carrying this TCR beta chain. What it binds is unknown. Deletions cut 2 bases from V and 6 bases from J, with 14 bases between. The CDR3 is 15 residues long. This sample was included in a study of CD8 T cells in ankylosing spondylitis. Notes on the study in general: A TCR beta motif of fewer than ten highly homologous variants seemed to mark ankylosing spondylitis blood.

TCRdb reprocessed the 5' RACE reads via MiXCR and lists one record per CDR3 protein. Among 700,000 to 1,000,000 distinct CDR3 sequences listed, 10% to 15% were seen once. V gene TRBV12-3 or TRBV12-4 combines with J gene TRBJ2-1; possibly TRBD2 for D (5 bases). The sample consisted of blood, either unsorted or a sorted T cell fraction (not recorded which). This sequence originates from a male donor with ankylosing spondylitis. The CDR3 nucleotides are TGTGCCAGCAGTTTAACTAGGTATTCCCCCAATGAGCAGTTCTTC. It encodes CASSLTRYSPNEQFF.